This T cell receptor beta chain emerged from a study of T cell responses to AZD1222 COVID-19 vaccine. General study results and limits: It was only after the peak T cell response that any repertoires were sampled. Elevations in Spike-specific TCR breadth and depth followed administration of two AZD1222 doses. It was only a handful of AZD1222 recipients who were seropositive at baseline.

The CDR3 runs 11 residues. The germline gives CDR1 MDHEN, CDR2 SYDVKM. Trimming shortened V by 6 bases and J by 10 bases, and 12 bases separated the two germline ends. Concerning this clone itself: Antigen specificity is unknown.

The repertoire was sequenced with immunoSEQ multiplex PCR; TCRdb's copy has only in-frame clones and lacks some. There are fewer than 80,000 clones in the sample; more than 70% occur only once, and approximately 11% lies in the top ten. This TCR derives from an adult who received the MenACWY meningococcal vaccine as a control. The sequencing here drew on peripheral blood, taken 28 days after the second dose of the MenACWY control vaccine. The V gene is TRBV28, the J gene TRBJ1-2; no clear D gene. The CDR3 region is CASSRQGDYTF. The CDR3 DNA reads as TGTGCCAGCAGCCGACAAGGTGACTACACCTTC.